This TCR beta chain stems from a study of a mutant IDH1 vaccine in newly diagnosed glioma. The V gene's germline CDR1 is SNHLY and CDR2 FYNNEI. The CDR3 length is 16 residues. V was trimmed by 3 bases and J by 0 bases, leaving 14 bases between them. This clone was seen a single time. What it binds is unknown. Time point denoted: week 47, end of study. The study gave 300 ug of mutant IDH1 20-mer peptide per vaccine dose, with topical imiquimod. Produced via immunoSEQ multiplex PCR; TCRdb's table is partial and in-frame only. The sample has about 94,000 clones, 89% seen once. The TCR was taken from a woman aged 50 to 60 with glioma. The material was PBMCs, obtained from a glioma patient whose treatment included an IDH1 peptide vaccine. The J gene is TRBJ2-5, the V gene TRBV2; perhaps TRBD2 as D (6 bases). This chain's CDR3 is CASSDVEGSYQETQYF. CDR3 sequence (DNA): TGTGCCAGCAGTGACGTGGAGGGGTCGTACCAAGAGACCCAGTACTTC. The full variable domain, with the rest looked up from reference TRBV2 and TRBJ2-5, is EPEVTQTPSHQVTQMGQEVILRCVPISNHLYFYWYRQILGQKVEFLVSFYNNEISEKSEIFDDQFSVERPDGSNFTLKIRSTKLEDSAMYFCASSDVEGSYQETQYFGPGTRLLVL.